These T cell receptor beta chains were read from a single sample in a study of control samples from healthy donors and cancer patients. Assay: immunoSEQ multiplex PCR; the TCRdb copy retains only in-frame clones and omits some. The sample contains about 93,000 clones, 88% of which appear only once. Sequencing was done on a sample of blood. These receptors originate from a woman in her sixties or seventies in good health. Each CDR3 is given with its conserved first and last residue. The D gene is left open where the match is weak. Not all rows give a size; the values are once, few, many and, for expanded clones, a class.

D: -
size: once
V: TRBV3-1/TRBV3-2
J: TRBJ1-1
CDR3: CASSPWTANTEAFF
DNA: TGTGCCAGCAGCCCTTGGACAGCGAACACTGAAGCTTTCTTT

D: -
size: -
V: TRBV19
J: TRBJ1-2
CDR3: CASSMADLWGYGYTF
DNA: TGTGCCAGTAGTATGGCAGACCTTTGGGGCTATGGCTACACCTTC

D: -
size: -
V: TRBV12-3/TRBV12-4
J: TRBJ2-5
CDR3: CASSFREGETQYF
DNA: TGTGCCAGCAGTTTCAGGGAAGGGGAGACCCAGTACTTC

D: -
size: -
V: TRBV25-1
J: TRBJ2-5
CDR3: CASSARQETQYF
DNA: TGTGCCAGCAGTGCCCGTCAAGAGACCCAGTACTTC

D: -
size: -
V: TRBV28
J: TRBJ1-2
CDR3: CASSLTTPSGYTF
DNA: TGTGCCAGCAGTTTGACTACCCCGTCCGGCTACACCTTC

D: -
size: -
V: TRBV29-1
J: TRBJ1-2
CDR3: CSVDRDGYTF
DNA: TGCAGCGTTGATAGGGACGGCTACACCTTC

D: -
size: few
V: TRBV4-1
J: TRBJ1-5
CDR3: CASSQVWGSNQPQHF
DNA: TGCGCCAGCAGCCAAGTTTGGGGTAGCAATCAGCCCCAGCATTTT

D: -
size: -
V: TRBV20-1
J: TRBJ2-1
CDR3: CSASPSGTSYNEQFF
DNA: TGCAGTGCTAGTCCTTCAGGGACGTCCTACAATGAGCAGTTCTTC

D: TRBD1
size: -
V: TRBV25-1
J: TRBJ1-5
CDR3: CASSGPTGESQPQHF
DNA: TGTGCCAGCAGTGGCCCGACAGGGGAAAGTCAGCCCCAGCATTTT

D: TRBD1
size: -
V: TRBV6-5
J: TRBJ1-2
CDR3: CASRPGQGNGGYTF
DNA: TGTGCCAGCAGGCCGGGACAGGGGAATGGCGGCTACACCTTC

D: TRBD1
size: -
V: TRBV4-1
J: TRBJ1-2
CDR3: CASSHTGVGGYGYTF
DNA: TGCGCCAGCAGCCATACAGGGGTAGGTGGCTATGGCTACACCTTC

D: TRBD1
size: -
V: TRBV6-5
J: TRBJ1-1
CDR3: CASRPTGGIDTEAFF
DNA: TGTGCCAGCAGACCTACAGGGGGCATAGACACTGAAGCTTTCTTT

D: -
size: -
V: TRBV11-3
J: TRBJ2-2
CDR3: CASSLESGNTGELFF
DNA: TGTGCCAGCAGCTTAGAATCAGGGAACACCGGGGAGCTGTTTTTT

D: -
size: -
V: TRBV5-1
J: TRBJ1-5
CDR3: CASSISGDSNQPQHF
DNA: TGCGCCAGCAGCATTTCTGGGGACAGCAATCAGCCCCAGCATTTT

D: TRBD1
size: -
V: TRBV5-6
J: TRBJ1-2
CDR3: CASSWGQGAFGYTF
DNA: TGTGCCAGCAGCTGGGGACAGGGGGCGTTTGGCTACACCTTC

D: -
size: -
V: TRBV20-1
J: TRBJ1-1
CDR3: CSASIGPDEAFF
DNA: TGCAGTGCTAGTATCGGACCTGATGAAGCTTTCTTT

D: -
size: -
V: TRBV5-4
J: TRBJ1-3
CDR3: CASSLGGSGNTIYF
DNA: TGTGCCAGCAGCTTGGGGGGTTCAGGAAACACCATATATTTT

D: -
size: -
V: TRBV14
J: TRBJ2-1
CDR3: CASSPLGSGEQFF
DNA: TGTGCCAGCAGCCCGCTAGGATCCGGTGAGCAGTTCTTC

D: -
size: -
V: TRBV3-1/TRBV3-2
J: TRBJ2-7
CDR3: CASSQAVTEQYF
DNA: TGTGCCAGCAGCCAAGCGGTGACGGAGCAGTACTTC

D: -
size: -
V: TRBV11-3
J: TRBJ2-2
CDR3: CASSLEGVGELFF
DNA: TGTGCCAGCAGCTTAGAAGGGGTCGGGGAGCTGTTTTTT

D: -
size: -
V: TRBV3-1/TRBV3-2
J: TRBJ1-1
CDR3: CASSQVQGNTEAFF
DNA: TGTGCCAGCAGCCAAGTTCAGGGAAACACTGAAGCTTTCTTT

D: -
size: once
V: TRBV6-5
J: TRBJ2-7
CDR3: CASSDGLGEQYF
DNA: TGTGCCAGCAGCGACGGCTTAGGTGAGCAGTACTTC

D: TRBD1
size: -
V: TRBV6-5
J: TRBJ1-4
CDR3: CASRPRGWREKLFF
DNA: TGTGCCAGCAGACCCAGGGGGTGGAGGGAAAAACTGTTTTTT

D: TRBD1
size: -
V: TRBV6-5
J: TRBJ1-2
CDR3: CASRAVTGNYGYTF
DNA: TGTGCCAGCAGGGCCGTGACAGGGAACTATGGCTACACCTTC

D: -
size: -
V: TRBV3-1/TRBV3-2
J: TRBJ2-1
CDR3: CASSQVPGEGNEQFF
DNA: TGTGCCAGCAGCCAAGTACCGGGGGAAGGAAATGAGCAGTTCTTC

D: TRBD1
size: -
V: TRBV5-1
J: TRBJ2-2
CDR3: CASSLTGGRGGNNGELFF
DNA: TGCGCCAGCAGCTTGACAGGGGGGAGAGGCGGTAATAACGGGGAGCTGTTTTTT

D: -
size: -
V: TRBV6-5
J: TRBJ2-1
CDR3: CASRVYNEQFF
DNA: TGTGCCAGCAGAGTATACAATGAGCAGTTCTTC

D: -
size: -
V: TRBV9
J: TRBJ2-2
CDR3: CASSALQGTGELFF
DNA: TGTGCCAGCAGCGCCCTACAGGGTACGGGGGAGCTGTTTTTT

D: -
size: -
V: TRBV25-1
J: TRBJ1-2
CDR3: CATGGSRGYTF
DNA: TGTGCCACCGGGGGGAGTAGAGGCTACACCTTC

D: -
size: once
V: TRBV19
J: TRBJ1-2
CDR3: CASRATGNYGYTF
DNA: TGTGCCAGTAGAGCGACAGGAAACTATGGCTACACCTTC

D: -
size: -
V: TRBV19
J: TRBJ1-1
CDR3: CASSPGTLNTEAFF
DNA: TGTGCCAGTAGTCCCGGGACATTGAACACTGAAGCTTTCTTT

D: -
size: -
V: TRBV12-5
J: TRBJ1-1
CDR3: CASVLTQGRLNTEAFF
DNA: TGTGCTAGTGTCTTGACACAGGGAAGATTGAACACTGAAGCTTTCTTT

D: -
size: -
V: TRBV28
J: TRBJ1-4
CDR3: CASSPSLTNEKLFF
DNA: TGTGCCAGCAGCCCCAGCCTGACTAATGAAAAACTGTTTTTT

D: -
size: once
V: TRBV6-5
J: TRBJ1-2
CDR3: CASSRKDSHYGYTF
DNA: TGTGCCAGCAGTCGAAAAGACAGCCACTATGGCTACACCTTC

D: -
size: -
V: TRBV3-1/TRBV3-2
J: TRBJ2-1
CDR3: CASSQGSPAQPNEQFF
DNA: TGTGCCAGCAGCCAAGGGTCACCAGCCCAACCTAATGAGCAGTTCTTC

D: -
size: -
V: TRBV6-1
J: TRBJ1-5
CDR3: CASSEALWGGGNNQPQHF
DNA: TGTGCCAGCAGTGAAGCCCTATGGGGAGGGGGAAACAATCAGCCCCAGCATTTT

D: -
size: -
V: TRBV25-1
J: TRBJ1-4
CDR3: CASSKTGWGEKLFF
DNA: TGTGCCAGCAGTAAAACAGGTTGGGGTGAAAAACTGTTTTTT

D: -
size: -
V: TRBV7-8
J: TRBJ1-6
CDR3: CASSPGSSYNSPLHF
DNA: TGTGCCAGCAGCCCGGGGAGCTCCTATAATTCACCCCTCCACTTT

D: -
size: few
V: TRBV5-1
J: TRBJ1-3
CDR3: CASSLVPGLISGNTIYF
DNA: TGCGCCAGCAGCTTGGTACCGGGTTTAATCTCTGGAAACACCATATATTTT

D: -
size: -
V: TRBV6-2/TRBV6-3
J: TRBJ1-1
CDR3: CASSPPGTAYTEAFF
DNA: TGTGCCAGCAGTCCCCCCGGGACGGCGTACACTGAAGCTTTCTTT

D: -
size: -
V: TRBV5-1
J: TRBJ1-6
CDR3: CASSLSPGLTNNSPLHF
DNA: TGCGCCAGCAGCTTGAGTCCGGGACTTACGAATAATTCACCCCTCCACTTT

D: -
size: -
V: TRBV6-2/TRBV6-3
J: TRBJ2-5
CDR3: CASSRTPLTQYF
DNA: TGTGCCAGCAGTCGTACCCCCCTTACCCAGTACTTC